This T cell receptor beta chain appears in the sequencing data of a study of PD-L1 blockade in urothelial cancer. In the study overall: Atezolizumab, begun by patients in about 2014, was given at 1,200 mg intravenously every 3 weeks. From 0 to 3 prior chemotherapy regimens had been given to the patients.

Each PCR had synthetic TCR analog templates added to it as a spike-in. Clones were read by immunoSEQ multiplex PCR, and TCRdb kept only the in-frame ones, dropping some. The table has about 91,000 clones, 75% to 90% seen once. Noted time point: peripheral blood 6 weeks after treatment start. Patients had urothelial carcinoma that was locally advanced or metastatic. Trimming cost V 2 bases and J 6 bases, with 4 bases left between them. The CDR3 totals 11 residues. Germline values: CDR1 SGHNT, CDR2 YYREEE (reference sequence). The receptor was isolated from a man between 65 and 85 years old with urothelial cancer. The sample was PBMCs, taken around atezolizumab (anti-PD-L1) treatment. The chain combines TRBV5-4 with TRBJ2-3; D remains unclear. In nucleotides, the CDR3 is TGTGCCAGCAGCTTCAGGGATACGCAGTATTTT. It yields the protein CASSFRDTQYF. The entire variable domain, with the rest obtained from reference TRBV5-4 and TRBJ2-3, is as follows: ETGVTQSPTHLIKTRGQQVTLRCSSQSGHNTVSWYQQALGQGPQFIFQYYREEENGRGNFPPRFSGLQFPNYSSELNVNALELDDSALYLCASSFRDTQYFGPGTRLTVL.